This TCR beta chain originates from a study of monozygotic twins with inflammatory bowel disease. Broader study findings: Among twins, concordant and discordant pairs did not differ in repertoire similarity, possibly from limited power. A lone strong IBD-associated signal or clonotype found no support. Healthy co-twins, by inverse Simpson, had higher TCRbeta diversity than their siblings with IBD.

Worth noting for this clonotype: Its target is unknown.

Germline V lookup: CDR1 SGHDN, CDR2 FVKESK. The CDR3 has 16 amino acids. Template switching was used to attach UMIs, which incorporated a 6-nucleotide sample barcode. TCRdb re-called the 5' RACE reads; one entry per CDR3 protein, DNA not given. The sample has some 450,000 distinct CDR3 sequences, and its top ten clones hold about 2.2%. The source is a human donor with ulcerative colitis or Crohn's disease, or a healthy co-twin of an affected twin (not recorded which). The specimen was blood. The rearrangement links TRBV14 to TRBJ1-6; TCRdb reports TRBD1, a call that lacks DNA to check it against. CDR3 protein: CASSQDSHRGYSPLHF.